This T cell receptor beta chain was recorded in a study of cytomegalovirus exposure and HLA in healthy donors (dated by TCRdb to 2016 to 2017). Concerning the study at large: According to an earlier analysis of a few hundred of the donors, 200 million or so T cells yielded 120 million or so unique TCR beta sequences and about 300 Gb of sequence data. In a later genetic analysis, genome-wide SNP genotypes for about 65% of the roughly 700 donors were used, and that subset was treated as a discovery cohort. Besides the first cohort of roughly 640 subjects, a separate validation cohort made up of roughly 130 different subjects was used. Donor age, sex, ethnicity and CMV serostatus were collected together with the repertoire data. Roughly 5 DR-DQ haplotypes were handled as single units for association and clustering because linkage in the cohort was strong. In a later analysis, previously published TCR beta repertoires from 666 donors were re-analyzed and high-resolution HLA genotyping was added so that TCR occurrence patterns could be studied. Of the 350 to 400 genotyped donors, about 84% fell in the genetic ancestry cluster associated with self-reported Caucasian donors. All discovery cohort repertoires had been generated using a single sequencing platform. An early release that covered some 640 HLA-typed donors contained approximately 300 gigabases of sequencing data and 75 million to 100 million unique TCR sequences. Across some 400 genotyped donors of the cohort, an average of roughly 250,000 unique TCR beta nucleotide sequences per donor were sequenced, and approximately 17% of those sequences were non-productive. To predict cytomegalovirus infection status, the study combined high-throughput TCR immunosequencing, statistical association of individual TCRs with disease status, and machine learning. The T cell repertoires of around 730 subjects were profiled by immunosequencing and related to cytomegalovirus serostatus. Typing coverage differed by locus: A, B, C, DRB1 and DQB1 were typed in roughly 620-630 donors, DQA1 in about 510, DPA1 in nearly 610, and DPB1 in 400 to 490. An earlier analysis of 500 to 750 of the donors applied high-throughput TCR beta sequencing to assess whether each TCR beta V gene segment acted as functional or pseudogenic. The study aimed to test whether cataloging public T cell receptors could reveal signatures of past pathogen exposure. HLA typing covered class I and class II loci at four-digit resolution. Rather than drawing on any new phenotypic data, the later analysis identified candidate immune exposures from TCR beta sequences and the way those sequences occurred across donors. What the research found in general, with its limitations: The classifier was reported to diagnose cytomegalovirus status with high specificity and sensitivity in both the original and validation cohorts. A later analysis reported that several top co-occurrence clusters appeared linked to parvovirus B19, influenza, CMV and Epstein-Barr virus. Compared with the approximately 720-donor mean, donors in an Asian-associated ancestry cluster had fewer N-insertions in productive TCRs, according to a later genetic analysis. The study listed approximately 160 TCR beta chains as associated with cytomegalovirus. Sequencing depth was assumed to be roughly uniform across donors in the presence/absence analyses, though that assumption may not hold. According to a later analysis, TCR association rates differed among HLA loci, with DRB1 alleles showing the most associated TCRs and HLA-C alleles showing the fewest. For the cohort, immune exposure information was limited to CMV serostatus. Because some donors lacked HLA typing at each locus, the association tests relied only on the typed subset. Most CMV-associated TCR beta chains appeared to be HLA-restricted in a later analysis, and the HLA associations seemed to be driven largely by CMV exposure. Because the 87-base-pair reads could not distinguish some IMGT-functional V segments, including TRBV6-2 and TRBV6-3, those segments were excluded. An earlier analysis of approximately 570 of the donors showed that most TCR beta V segments appeared in productive rearrangements either about 90% or about 30% of the time, which broadly matched IMGT annotations. A further reported finding was that TCR beta sequences accurately predicted the HLA-A and HLA-B alleles for most subjects in the first cohort. In a later analysis, HLA-associated TCR beta chains showed more clonal expansion and lower generation probabilities than non-associated chains that were equally common. Most TCR sequences were observed very rarely across donors, whereas some public TCRs were present in many individuals. In this cohort, only TCR beta chains were sequenced, and detectable features were limited by the absence of alpha or paired-chain data. A few of the identified cytomegalovirus-associated TCR beta chains were confirmed in vitro to be specific for cytomegalovirus antigens. At a false discovery rate of 0.05, a later analysis linked roughly 17,000 TCR beta sequences to specific HLA alleles. It was suggested by the authors that the approach could potentially be generalized to other disease states and immunological phenotypes. Some 16 rarely observed V segments, including chromosome 9 orphons, were excluded from the earlier analysis of 550 to 700 of the donors because counts were too low. V-gene and J-gene trimming of TCR beta chains was associated with a missense DCLRE1C variant in a later genetic analysis, and the association was replicated in an independent cohort. Strong co-occurrence of HLA alleles, especially DR and DQ, made assigning TCR associations to individual alleles difficult. A group of highly shared sequence variants was considered likely to be a technical artifact of the sequencing pipeline. Correlated functional status among segregating V segments might reflect linkage disequilibrium, but an unknown experimental factor could not be ruled out.

CDR1 is given as SGHNT and CDR2 as YYREEE, both from the germline V gene (reference sequence). The CDR3 measures 16 amino acids from cysteine to phenylalanine. Only CDR3 DNA remains: 48 bases, in frame from the first base. Deletion took 1 base off V and 0 bases off J, with a span of 14 bases between the germline ends. In total, approximately 700 healthy bone marrow donors made up the cohort. Cohort members were all nominally healthy when sampled, although unrecorded immune exposures were likely present. CMV serostatus was recorded as positive for roughly 290 and negative for about 50% of the 666 cohort members, whereas no CMV serostatus was recorded for the donor in question. A peripheral blood sample was provided by each donor, and peripheral blood mononuclear cells were used for TCR beta sequencing. Genomic DNA extraction from the blood cell samples was performed with the Qiagen DNeasy Blood Extraction Kit.

Concerning this clone itself: Its cognate antigen has yet to be identified. Base quality data are lacking; no much larger clone is found one base away.

The method behind the library was the immunoSEQ multiplex PCR assay. A mixture of 60 forward primers for TCR Vbeta segments and 13 reverse primers for TCR Jbeta segments was used in the multiplex PCR. The CDR3 region of rearranged TCR beta genes was amplified from genomic DNA with a multiplex PCR assay. The amplified TCR beta libraries were sequenced on the Illumina HiSeq System as 87-base-pair reads. The original pipeline was this. In a later analysis, some 80 million unique TCR beta chains were counted across the 650 to 750 repertoires, and around 11 million of these chains were shared by at least two donors. A nearest-neighbor algorithm error-corrected the raw reads and collapsed the reads into unique sequences, merging closely related sequences to remove PCR and sequencing errors. CDR3 sequences were aligned to IMGT reference sequences to assign V, D and J gene segments. For a sequence to be retained, at least a six-nucleotide match to both a V gene segment and a J gene segment was required. A rearrangement was called productive if the CDR3 had no stop codons and remained in frame with V and J, and every other rearrangement was called non-productive. CDR3 was defined by IMGT convention, running from the second conserved V-encoded cysteine to the conserved J-encoded phenylalanine. Sequences without an unambiguous match to a single V gene segment were excluded from the earlier analysis of 587 of the donors. In an earlier analysis of a few hundred of the donors, V segments were called functional above 56.7% productive rearrangements and were called segregating when the between-donor standard deviation exceeded 5%. A statistical classification framework was built to diagnose cytomegalovirus status from the catalog of TCR beta chain sequences. In a later analysis, V and J genes were assigned by comparing TCR nucleotide sequences against IMGT/GENE-DB human TR gene sequences. A later analysis assigned CDR3 sequences and most-parsimonious VDJ recombination scenarios with the TCRdist pipeline. In a later analysis, each TCR beta chain was defined by its CDR3 amino acid sequence together with its V-gene family, and reads without a unique V-gene family were excluded. In a later analysis, several hundred highly shared, low-generation-probability nucleotide sequences were removed to address suspected cross-contamination and a sequencing artifact. In a later analysis, a clonal expansion index for each public chain was calculated from normalized within-repertoire ranks of inferred template counts. In a later analysis, generation probabilities were computed using a VDJ recombination model fitted to out-of-frame rearrangements, and the results were checked against IGoR. Hypergeometric tests were used in a later analysis to score TCR-TCR, TCR-HLA and TCR-CMV co-occurrence, with a repertoire-size bias correction applied to the TCR pairs. A later analysis estimated false discovery rates by permuting HLA or CMV assignments 20 times. A later analysis grouped co-occurring TCRs with DBSCAN, adding TCRdist sequence similarity when clustering within HLA-allele-positive subsets. Repertoires with fewer than 30,000 or more than 120,000 public chains were left out of co-occurrence clustering, as were roughly five repertoires with anomalous nucleotide sharing. TCRdb mirrors the immuneACCESS table, restricted to in-frame sequences. Some clones are absent from its copies; in checked studies, under half trace to an unresolved V gene, and the reason for the others is unknown. Clonal size and the V and J genes are those of that table, whereas D and trimming came from the DNA. A total of about 150,000 clones appear in this sample, roughly 77% of them only once. About 4% of the sample lies in the top ten.

The chain is assembled from TRBV5-4 and TRBJ2-7; the D segment could be TRBD2, given 7 matching bases. The TCR comes from a human donor in good health. Sequenced sample: PBMCs. CDR3 reads: CASSLPGGTNSYEQYF. The sequence in DNA is TGTGCCAGCAGCTTGCCCGGGGGGACAAACTCCTACGAGCAGTACTTC.